The rows below give T cell receptor beta chains drawn from one sample of a study of vaccination effects on CD4 cells after COVID-19. No antigens are known for them. Libraries were prepared by immunoSEQ multiplex PCR; TCRdb keeps only in-frame clonotypes and omits some of them. The top ten hold more than 8% of the sample, which has 9,500 to 15,000 clones, approximately 71% seen once. Here the sequenced sample was CD4+ T cells from PBMCs cultured with SARS-CoV-2 spike peptides, taken after COVID-19 vaccination. Receptor source: a human donor who received a COVID-19 vaccine. Both conserved end residues are part of each CDR3. Each record gives: clone size, D gene, J gene, V gene, CDR3 protein, CDR3 DNA. The D gene is left open where the match is weak. Size is stated for part of the rows, as once, few or many counts, or as a class when the clone is expanded.

-	-	TRBJ2-3	TRBV5-1	CASSLEFRTDTQYF	TGCGCCAGCAGCTTGGAGTTTAGGACAGATACGCAGTATTTT
-	TRBD1	TRBJ1-5	TRBV4-2	CASSQVHRGRHQPQHF	TGTGCCAGCAGCCAAGTTCACAGGGGGAGACATCAGCCCCAGCATTTT
-	-	TRBJ2-7	TRBV24-1	CATSDPGSSYEQYF	TGTGCCACCAGTGACCCGGGATCATCCTACGAGCAGTACTTC
-	-	TRBJ2-3	TRBV9	CASSPSLSGTDTQYF	TGTGCCAGCAGCCCTAGCCTTTCTGGCACAGATACGCAGTATTTT
-	-	TRBJ1-2	TRBV13	CASRPRNDYGYTF	TGTGCCAGCAGACCCCGAAACGACTATGGCTACACCTTC
few	TRBD1	TRBJ1-3	TRBV6-5	CASSRTGDGNTIYF	TGTGCCAGCAGCAGGACAGGGGACGGAAACACCATATATTTT
-	-	TRBJ2-3	TRBV24-1	CATSASGDTQYF	TGTGCCACCAGTGCCTCCGGGGATACGCAGTATTTT
-	-	TRBJ2-2	TRBV19	CASSMRDSGELFF	TGTGCCAGTAGTATGCGGGACTCCGGGGAGCTGTTTTTT
-	-	TRBJ1-5	TRBV6-5	CASTRPGRPQHF	TGTGCCAGTACACGACCCGGACGGCCCCAGCATTTT
few	-	TRBJ1-3	TRBV14	CASSQDAGNTIYF	TGTGCCAGCAGCCAAGATGCGGGAAACACCATATATTTT
-	TRBD1	TRBJ2-2	TRBV30	CAWYRGGGELFF	TGTGCCTGGTACAGGGGCGGCGGGGAGCTGTTTTTT